The 27 T cell receptor beta chains below come from one sample, sequenced in a study of shared clonotypes between healthy human individuals. Method: immunoSEQ multiplex PCR; TCRdb's copy keeps in-frame clones and lacks some. Counted here are millions of clones, 95% occurring once; the ten biggest clones make up 0.13%. The sequencing sample was made of naive CD4+ T cells sorted from blood. Subset noted: CD45RA+ positively selected. Source of these receptors: a man between 18 and 35 years old in good health.

The chain combines TRBV11-3 with TRBJ1-1; D call uncertain. Germline V gene lookup returns CDR1 SGHNT and CDR2 YENEEA. Trimming left V 5 bases short and J 0 bases short, with 10 bases between. The CDR3 contains 14 residues. Here the CDR3 DNA reads TGTGCCAGCAGCCCCTCCCGCCTGAACACTGAAGCTTTCTTT. Translated, it gives CASSPSRLNTEAFF.

CDR3: CASSAGPSGNQPQHF. The CDR3 DNA reads as TGTGCCAGTAGTGCGGGTCCATCGGGCAATCAGCCCCAGCATTTT. This chain joins TRBV19 and TRBJ1-5; D not certain. The CDR3 covers 15 residues. Per the germline V gene, CDR1 is LNHDA and CDR2 is SQIVND (reference sequence). V gave up 5 bases and J gave up 2 bases, with 13 bases separating them.

The chain joins TRBV30 to TRBJ2-7; 8 nucleotides align to TRBD1. V shed 4 bases and J 0 bases; nucleotides not matched to a gene: 8. CDR1 and CDR2 from the germline V gene are GTSNPN and SVGIG (reference sequence). There are 15 residues in the CDR3. As DNA, the CDR3 is TGTGCCTGGATCTTCCCCGGACAGGGCTCCTACGAGCAGTACTTC. Its protein product is CAWIFPGQGSYEQYF.

V and J are TRBV2 and TRBJ1-5; 9 bases map to TRBD1. The CDR3 has 13 amino acids. Trimming took 8 bases from V and 6 from J; bases not matched to a gene: 5. Germline V gives CDR1 SNHLY, CDR2 FYNNEI. In DNA form, the CDR3 reads TGTGCCAGCGGTACAGGGGGCTTTCAGCCCCAGCATTTT. Its translation is CASGTGGFQPQHF.

This clone was detected a few times. This sample includes further DNA sequences coding for the same CDR3. V gene TRBV18 combines with J gene TRBJ1-1; 10 bases map to TRBD1. V trimming: 3 bases; J trimming: 7 bases; junction bases outside the gene matches: 2. CDR1 is KGHSH, CDR2 LQKENI, per germline. This CDR3 comprises 13 residues. CDR3 nucleotides: TGTGCCAGCTCACCCCGGGACAGGGGTGAAGCTTTCTTT. It codes for CASSPRDRGEAFF. Drawing the rest from reference TRBV18 and TRBJ1-1, the complete variable domain is NAGVMQNPRHLVRRRGQEARLRCSPMKGHSHVYWYRQLPEEGLKFMVYLQKENIIDESGMPKERFSAEFPKEGPSILRIQQVVRGDSAAYFCASSPRDRGEAFFGQGTRLTVV.

This clone was recorded once. The chain employs TRBV10-2 and TRBJ1-4, with D possibly being TRBD1 (5 bases). V was cut by 4 bases and J by 3 bases, with 12 bases left in between. The CDR3 totals 15 residues. Germline-derived CDR1 and CDR2 are WSHSY and SAAADI. CDR3 in amino acids: CASSGPQGPNEKLFF. DNA of the CDR3: TGCGCCAGCAGTGGGCCCCAGGGCCCTAATGAAAAACTGTTTTTT.

The gene calls are TRBV28 and TRBJ1-5, with D uncertain. V lost 7 bases and J lost 6, with 19 bases in between. This CDR3 has 15 amino acids. Germline V gene lookup returns CDR1 MDHEN and CDR2 SYDVKM. In DNA form, the CDR3 reads TGTGCCAGCATCGCGGCCCTCCTGGGGAGTCAGCCCCAGCATTTT. Its protein product is CASIAALLGSQPQHF.

The V call is TRBV7-2, the J call TRBJ2-3; D might be TRBD1 or TRBD2, each matching 5 bases. Germline assignment: CDR1 SGHTA and CDR2 FQGNSA. Trimming pared 5 bases from V and 5 bases from J, leaving 11 bases between. The CDR3 runs to 13 residues. CDR3 DNA: TGTGCCAGCAGCCCGGGGCGCGAAGATACGCAGTATTTT. Residues: CASSPGREDTQYF. Combining the CDR3 with reference TRBV7-2 and TRBJ2-3 gives the whole variable domain GAGVSQSPSNKVTEKGKDVELRCDPISGHTALYWYRQSLGQGLEFLIYFQGNSAPDKSGLPSDRFSAERTGGSVSTLTIQRTQQEDSAVYLCASSPGREDTQYFGPGTRLTVL.

The chain has TRBV6-6 and TRBJ2-5; TRBD2 matches at 8 bases. The CDR3 is made up of 14 amino acids. V dropped 6 bases and J dropped 4; count of bases not matched to a gene: 7. CDR1 and CDR2 from the germline V gene are MNHNY and SVGAGI (reference sequence). CDR3 amino acids: CASSSSGRGETQYF. CDR3 sequence (DNA): TGTGCCAGCAGCTCGAGCGGGAGAGGAGAGACCCAGTACTTC.

The rearrangement uses TRBV18 and TRBJ1-6; 7 bases match TRBD1. This CDR3 is built from 18 residues. The germline V gene encodes CDR1 KGHSH and CDR2 LQKENI. Trimming cost V 2 bases and J 0 bases; bases outside gene matches: 7. CDR3 protein: CASSPYPTGSSYNSPLHF. The CDR3 region has the DNA TGTGCCAGCTCACCATACCCGACAGGGAGCTCCTATAATTCACCCCTCCACTTT.

This sequence joins TRBV19 and TRBJ2-1; tentatively, D is TRBD2 (6 bases). Germline CDR1 LNHDA, CDR2 SQIVND (reference sequence). The V gene lost 5 bases and the J gene lost 8 bases, with 22 bases spanning the gap. The CDR3 loop spans 16 amino acids. The DNA for the CDR3 is TGTGCCAGTAGTGGGTTTGGGGCAGGGCGGGACGATGAGCAGTTCTTC. Its translation: CASSGFGAGRDDEQFF.

V and J are TRBV7-9 and TRBJ1-4; the match to TRBD1 covers 10 bases. From germline, CDR1 is SEHNR and CDR2 FQNEAQ (reference sequence). V trimming: 3 bases; J trimming: 2 bases; junction bases outside the gene matches: 3. The CDR3 consists of 16 residues. CDR3 sequence: CASSLGTGETNEKLFF. CDR3 bases: TGTGCCAGCAGCTTGGGGACAGGGGAGACTAATGAAAAACTGTTTTTT.

This chain links TRBV5-8 with TRBJ2-6; no definite D call. The germline CDR1 and CDR2 sequences are SGHTS and YDEGEE. CDR3 size: 16 residues. The V end lost 0 bases, the J end lost 0 bases, and 7 bases lay between the germline ends. The CDR3: CASSLGQTSGANVLTF. CDR3 DNA: TGTGCCAGCAGCTTGGGGCAGACCTCTGGGGCCAACGTCCTGACTTTC.

The V gene is TRBV7-3, the J gene TRBJ2-1; D uncertain. This CDR3 spans 16 amino acids. Looked up from germline, CDR1 is SGHTA and CDR2 is FQGTGA. The V and J ends lost 1 base and 0 bases respectively, with 10 bases between them. CDR3 sequence reads: CASSLSISSSYNEQFF. CDR3 DNA sequence: TGTGCCAGCAGCTTAAGCATTTCGAGCTCCTACAATGAGCAGTTCTTC. Variable domain in full (rest from reference TRBV7-3 and TRBJ2-1): GAGVSQTPSNKVTEKGKYVELRCDPISGHTALYWYRQSLGQGPEFLIYFQGTGAADDSGLPNDRFFAVRPEGSVSTLKIQRTERGDSAVYLCASSLSISSSYNEQFFGPGTRLTVL.

This chain joins TRBV7-2 and TRBJ2-7; D call uncertain. Germline CDR1 reads SGHTA; CDR2 reads FQGNSA. V dropped 7 bases and J dropped 2 bases, with 18 bases sitting between them. The CDR3 loop spans 15 amino acids. The CDR3 nucleotides are TGTGCCAGCACCCTACCTATGAGACTCCCCTACGAGCAGTACTTC. Translation gives CASTLPMRLPYEQYF.

The gene calls are TRBV2 and TRBJ2-2; 8 bases agree with TRBD1. The CDR3 runs to 15 residues. Per the germline V gene, CDR1 is SNHLY and CDR2 is FYNNEI. J gave up 2 bases and V 6 bases, and 5 bases lay outside the gene matches. The CDR3 spells CASRGQGPNTGELFF. CDR3 in DNA: TGTGCCAGCAGAGGACAGGGACCAAACACCGGGGAGCTGTTTTTT.

This chain uses TRBV29-1 with TRBJ2-1; unclear D gene. V was trimmed by 4 bases and J by 9 bases, leaving 10 bases between them. Germline CDR1 SQVTM, CDR2 ANQGSEA. This CDR3 has 11 amino acids. The CDR3, as DNA: TGCAGCGTTGGCGCGGCCCGTGAGCAGTTCTTC. Residues: CSVGAAREQFF.

The chain is built from TRBV6-1 and TRBJ2-1; D might be TRBD1 or TRBD2, each matching 6 bases. The CDR3 loop spans 14 amino acids. V gave up 4 bases and J gave up 13 bases, with 20 bases separating them. Germline-derived CDR1 and CDR2 are MNHNS and SASEGT. CDR3 loop: CASSANVGGTSQFF. CDR3 sequence (DNA): TGTGCCAGCAGTGCCAATGTGGGGGGCACCTCTCAGTTCTTC.

The CDR3 region is CASSSPDAAGDRETQYF. The DNA for the CDR3 is TGCGCCAGCAGCTCGCCGGATGCAGCGGGAGATCGGGAGACCCAGTACTTC. This rearrangement joins TRBV5-1 to TRBJ2-5, with 8 nucleotides matching TRBD2. The J segment lost 5 bases and the V segment lost 3 bases, leaving 15 bases of the junction unmatched. The CDR3 is 17 residues long. Germline loops: CDR1 SGHRS, CDR2 YFSETQ.

This rearrangement joins TRBV15 to TRBJ1-5; D gene uncertain. Trimming took 0 bases from V and 4 from J, leaving 7 bases between them. Germline CDR1 is LNHNV and CDR2 is YYDKDF (reference sequence). The CDR3 contains 14 residues. The CDR3 here is CATSRDGLNQPQHF. The DNA for the CDR3 is TGTGCCACCAGCAGAGATGGGCTAAATCAGCCCCAGCATTTT.

On this clone: Other DNA variants within this sample encode the same CDR3. The chain couples TRBV28 to TRBJ1-1; D unclear. Germline lookup yields CDR1 MDHEN and CDR2 SYDVKM. Trimming took 5 bases from V and 3 from J, leaving 7 bases between them. The CDR3 loop spans 12 amino acids. The CDR3 DNA is TGTGCCAGCAGTCTCGAGGACACTGAAGCTTTCTTT. Amino acid sequence: CASSLEDTEAFF. Full variable domain (outside the CDR3, taken from reference TRBV28 and TRBJ1-1): DVKVTQSSRYLVKRTGEKVFLECVQDMDHENMFWYRQDPGLGLRLIYFSYDVKMKEKGDIPEGYSVSREKKERFSLILESASTNQTSMYLCASSLEDTEAFFGQGTRLTVV.

This clone was recorded once. The rearrangement links TRBV30 to TRBJ1-1; D is undetermined. The V gene lost 2 bases and the J gene lost 7 bases, with 11 bases spanning the gap. This CDR3 is built from 12 residues. The V gene's germline CDR1 is GTSNPN and CDR2 SVGIG (reference sequence). CDR3 nucleotide sequence: TGTGCCTGGAGTCCTCCTAAGATTGAAGCTTTCTTT. Translated, it gives CAWSPPKIEAFF.

The chain is built from TRBV18 and TRBJ2-7, with 15 bases fitting TRBD2. CDR1 and CDR2 from the germline V gene are KGHSH and LQKENI. V dropped 6 bases and J dropped 1; count of bases not matched to a gene: 4. This CDR3 has 16 amino acids. The CDR3 spells CASSIGLAGGSYEQYF. The CDR3 nucleotides read TGTGCCAGCTCCATCGGACTAGCGGGAGGGTCCTACGAGCAGTACTTC. The variable domain in full, completed from reference TRBV18 and TRBJ2-7, reads NAGVMQNPRHLVRRRGQEARLRCSPMKGHSHVYWYRQLPEEGLKFMVYLQKENIIDESGMPKERFSAEFPKEGPSILRIQQVVRGDSAAYFCASSIGLAGGSYEQYFGPGTRLTVT.

A single count supports this clone. The chain couples TRBV10-3 to TRBJ2-5; the D is unclear. CDR3 length equals 14 residues. From germline, CDR1 is ENHRY and CDR2 SYGVKD. Trimming removed 0 bases from V and 4 bases from J, with 9 bases in between. CDR3 region: CAISESGMGETQYF. The CDR3 region has the DNA TGTGCCATCAGTGAGTCAGGAATGGGAGAGACCCAGTACTTC.

The chain is built from TRBV4-1 and TRBJ1-4; D unresolved. The CDR3 contains 14 residues. Germline V lookup: CDR1 MGHRA, CDR2 YSYEKL. Trimming pared 0 bases from V and 8 bases from J, leaving 10 bases between. The CDR3 coding sequence is TGCGCCAGCAGCCAAGATGTACGACGAGAAAAACTGTTTTTT. It translates to CASSQDVRREKLFF.

The chain carries TRBV7-3 and TRBJ1-2, with 8 bases that match TRBD1. In germline, CDR1 is SGHTA, CDR2 FQGTGA. This CDR3 spans 16 amino acids. V trimming: 5 bases; J trimming: 2 bases; junction bases outside the gene matches: 10. In DNA form, the CDR3 reads TGTGCCAGCAGCCCGAGCGCAGGGGACAGGAACTATGGCTACACCTTC. Its protein product is CASSPSAGDRNYGYTF.

The rearrangement uses TRBV7-9 and TRBJ2-2, with 7 bases aligning to TRBD1. This CDR3 has 16 residues. Germline CDR1 reads SEHNR; CDR2 reads FQNEAQ (reference sequence). Losses at the gene ends were 5 bases for V and 2 bases for J; bases not matched to a gene: 8. The CDR3 reads CASSRQTGQNTGELFF. The CDR3 region has the DNA TGTGCCAGCAGCCGGCAGACAGGGCAAAACACCGGGGAGCTGTTTTTT.